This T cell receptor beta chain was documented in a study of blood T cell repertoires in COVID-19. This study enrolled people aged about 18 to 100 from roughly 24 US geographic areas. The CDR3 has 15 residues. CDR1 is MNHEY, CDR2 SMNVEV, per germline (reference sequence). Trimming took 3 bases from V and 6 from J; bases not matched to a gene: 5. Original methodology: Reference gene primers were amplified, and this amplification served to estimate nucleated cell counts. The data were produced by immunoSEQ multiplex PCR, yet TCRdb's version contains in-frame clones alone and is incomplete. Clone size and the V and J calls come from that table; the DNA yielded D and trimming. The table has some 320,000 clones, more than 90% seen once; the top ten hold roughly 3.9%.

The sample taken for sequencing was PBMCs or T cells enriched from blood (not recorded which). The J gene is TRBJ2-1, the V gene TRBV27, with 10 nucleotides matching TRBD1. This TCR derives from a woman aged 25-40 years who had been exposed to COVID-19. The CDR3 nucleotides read TGTGCCAGCAGTTTGAGGGACAGGGGCTTCAATGAGCAGTTCTTC. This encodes CASSLRDRGFNEQFF.